This entry is about one T cell receptor beta chain. Its target is unknown. The source of the sample is a study of blood T cell dynamics during melanoma immunotherapy. Study information: First-line therapy was either pembrolizumab or nivolumab with ipilimumab for metastatic melanoma.

Study-level findings and limits: The study could not tell melanoma-specific clones from general immune activation.

Specified time point: week 3, after first cycle of checkpoint inhibitor. At 12 weeks after first infusion, RECIST 1.1 defined response for most patients. Prior systemic cancer therapy, immunosuppressant use and other active malignancies excluded patients. Per the germline V gene, CDR1 is SGHAT and CDR2 is FQNNGV. The length of the CDR3 is 11 residues. V was cut by 3 bases and J by 12 bases, with 9 bases left in between. The protocol was immunoSEQ multiplex PCR, while the TCRdb copy is restricted to in-frame clones and leaves out a portion. The table has approximately 29,000 clones, approximately 80% seen once.

The receptor was derived from a human donor with melanoma. The sequencing used blood, collected from a patient treated with checkpoint blockade. The chain combines TRBV11-2 with TRBJ2-1, with D unresolved. Here the CDR3 DNA reads TGTGCCAGCAGCTTCGTGGTCGGGCAGTTCTTC. This translates into CASSFVVGQFF. The entire variable domain, with the rest obtained from reference TRBV11-2 and TRBJ2-1, is as follows: EAGVAQSPRYKIIEKRQSVAFWCNPISGHATLYWYQQILGQGPKLLIQFQNNGVVDDSQLPKDRFSAERLKGVDSTLKIQPAKLEDSAVYLCASSFVVGQFFGPGTRLTVL.